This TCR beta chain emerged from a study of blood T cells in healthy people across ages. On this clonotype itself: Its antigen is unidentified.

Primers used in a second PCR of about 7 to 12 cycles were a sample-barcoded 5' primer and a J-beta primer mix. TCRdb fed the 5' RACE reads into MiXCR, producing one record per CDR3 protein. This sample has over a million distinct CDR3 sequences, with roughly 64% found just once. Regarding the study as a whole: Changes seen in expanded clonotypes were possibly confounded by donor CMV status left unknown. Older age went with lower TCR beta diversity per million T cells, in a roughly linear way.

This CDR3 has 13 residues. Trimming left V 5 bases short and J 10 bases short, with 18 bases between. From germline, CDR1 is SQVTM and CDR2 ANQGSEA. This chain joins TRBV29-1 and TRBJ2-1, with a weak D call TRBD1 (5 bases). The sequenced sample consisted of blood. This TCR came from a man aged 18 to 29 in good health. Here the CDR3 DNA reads TGCAGCGTTTACACAGGAGCAACCTACGAGCAGTTCTTC. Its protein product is CSVYTGATYEQFF.